This passage covers 3 T cell receptor beta chains from one sample sequenced in a study of T-cell reconstitution after alpha-beta-depleted transplantation in children. Preparing the TCRbeta library involved the use of unique molecular identifiers. TCRdb re-derived calls from the PCR reads in MiXCR, one entry per CDR3 protein. Of about 460,000 distinct CDR3 sequences listed, 9.5% to 15% are singletons. Sequenced material: PBMCs from the stem cell graft donor, taken from the stem cell graft. Every receptor here comes from a human donor who donated a stem cell graft to a child with combined immunodeficiency.

This clonotype showed up just a few times. This rearrangement joins TRBV20-1 to TRBJ1-4; a weak D match, TRBD1 (5 bases). The CDR3 runs to 14 residues. V gave up 5 bases and J gave up 8 bases, with 18 bases separating them. Germline lookup yields CDR1 DFQATT and CDR2 SNEGSKA (reference sequence). The CDR3 DNA is TGCAGTGCTTCCCCGATCCTAGCAGGGGAAAAACTGTTTTTT. Its protein is CSASPILAGEKLFF.

This clonotype has a count of ten or more. The chain recombines TRBV27 with TRBJ2-1; 7 bases agree with TRBD1. The CDR3 has 14 residues. With V trimmed by 4 bases and J by 4 bases, 4 bases remained unmatched. Germline V gives CDR1 MNHEY, CDR2 SMNVEV (reference sequence). The chain's CDR3 is CASSWQGEYNEQFF. CDR3 nucleotide sequence: TGTGCCAGCAGTTGGCAGGGGGAGTACAATGAGCAGTTCTTC.

Details on this clonotype: In this CDR3 the conserved last residue, phenylalanine or tryptophan, is missing, so a read error is likely. The J gene is TRBJ1-1, the V gene TRBV7-9, with D unresolved. Trimming removed 2 bases from V and 7 bases from J, with 8 bases in between. Per the germline V gene, CDR1 is SEHNR and CDR2 is FQNEAQ (reference sequence). This CDR3 is built from 12 residues. CDR3 bases: TGTGCCAGCAGCTTATACAGAGATGAAGCTTTCTAT. Translating gives CASSLYRDEAFY.